A single sample is the source of the 29 T cell receptor beta chains below, sequenced in a study of blood T cells in healthy people across ages (dated by TCRdb to about 2015). The protocol used for the library was 5' RACE. A second about 7 to 12 cycle PCR used a sample-barcoded 5' primer and a J-beta primer mix. The raw public data were reprocessed by TCRdb itself: fastp quality trimming at Q25, MiXCR clonotype calling, in-frame beta chains only. Duplicate CDR3 protein sequences are folded into a single record with the most common DNA and genes. The sample includes roughly 1.9 million distinct CDR3 sequences, with about two fifths observed a single time. The ten largest clonotypes hold around 23% of the sample. Sequencing was carried out using blood. All receptors come from a human donor in good health.

V gene TRBV11-1 combines with J gene TRBJ2-1; D may correspond to TRBD1 or TRBD2 (5 bases each). The closer fit of TRBJ2-7 to the DNA end suggests the J call may be wrong. Germline V gives CDR1 SGHAT, CDR2 FQDESV (reference sequence). The CDR3 has 15 amino acids. The CDR3 spells CASSLLGPIRYEQYF. In DNA form, the CDR3 reads TGTGCCAGCAGCTTATTGGGACCGATAAGGTACGAGCAGTACTTC.

V usage is TRBV11-2 and J usage is TRBJ1-6; D possibly corresponds to TRBD1 (6 bases). Germline V lookup: CDR1 SGHAT, CDR2 FQNNGV. The CDR3 is 13 amino acids. V gave up 5 bases and J gave up 8 bases, with 10 bases separating them. This chain's CDR3 is CASSTTGYSPLHF. DNA for the CDR3: TGTGCCAGCAGCACCACAGGGTATTCACCCCTCCACTTT.

This clonotype has just a few counts. The chain combines TRBV5-5 with TRBJ1-2, with D tentatively TRBD1 (5 bases). The CDR3 is made up of 16 amino acids. CDR1 is SGHKS and CDR2 is YYEKEE in the germline V gene (reference sequence). Trimming pared 0 bases from V and 0 bases from J, leaving 12 bases between. CDR3 sequence (DNA): TGTGCCAGCAGCTTGGTGGGACGGACCGCTAACTATGGCTACACCTTC. The encoded protein is CASSLVGRTANYGYTF.

The rearrangement joins TRBV12-3 or TRBV12-4 to TRBJ1-2; D is perhaps TRBD1 (6 bases). The CDR3 extends over 14 amino acids. V dropped 4 bases and J dropped 6 bases, with 15 bases sitting between them. CDR3 loop: CASSYSGGRHGYTF. DNA for the CDR3: TGTGCCAGCAGTTACTCGGGGGGCAGGCATGGCTACACCTTC.

This clonotype was seen a handful of times. This chain joins TRBV28 and TRBJ2-5; the match to TRBD2 covers 11 bases. This CDR3 is 15 amino acids long. V was clipped by 5 bases and J by 3 bases; unmatched bases: 5. Looked up from germline, CDR1 is MDHEN and CDR2 is SYDVKM. The CDR3 bases are TGTGCCAGCAGTCCCCCGGGACTAGCGGAAGAGACCCAGTACTTC. Translated, it gives CASSPPGLAEETQYF.

This sequence joins TRBV12-3 or TRBV12-4 and TRBJ2-2; maybe TRBD2 (5 bases). The V and J ends lost 3 bases and 7 bases respectively, with 15 bases between them. CDR3 length: 15 amino acids. The CDR3 DNA reads as TGTGCCAGCAGTTTTCTCGCCGGGGTTGTCGGGGAGCTGTTTTTT. It encodes CASSFLAGVVGELFF.

This clonotype was counted a few times. V usage is TRBV12-3 or TRBV12-4 and J usage is TRBJ2-5; TRBD1 agrees at 7 bases. This CDR3 comprises 13 residues. V lost 5 bases and J lost 7; bases outside the gene matches: 7. Here the CDR3 DNA reads TGTGCCAGCAGTCCCAGGAGGACAGGGACCCAGTACTTC. It encodes CASSPRRTGTQYF.

This clonotype was picked up many times. The chain employs TRBV7-8 and TRBJ2-3, with a tentative D call TRBD2 (5 bases). Trimming left V 4 bases short and J 2 bases short, with 10 bases between. Per the germline V gene, CDR1 is SGHVS and CDR2 is FQNEAQ. The CDR3 contains 14 residues. CDR3 bases: TGTGCCAGCAGCTGGTCGGGATTCACAGATACGCAGTATTTT. Its translation is CASSWSGFTDTQYF.

This rearrangement joins TRBV7-9 to TRBJ2-3, with TRBD1 matching over 10 bases. The trim removed 6 bases at V and 3 bases at J, leaving 12 bases unmatched. CDR3 length: 17 amino acids. The V gene's germline CDR1 is SEHNR and CDR2 FQNEAQ (reference sequence). CDR3 in DNA: TGTGCCAGCAGAACCCGGAGACAGGGGGCGAGGACAGATACGCAGTATTTT. Amino acids: CASRTRRQGARTDTQYF.

The V gene is TRBV20-1, the J gene TRBJ1-6; D possibly corresponds to TRBD1 (5 bases). Trimming removed 3 bases at V and 6 bases at J, with 9 bases between. There are 13 residues in the CDR3. Germline V gene sequence: CDR1 DFQATT, CDR2 SNEGSKA (reference sequence). For the CDR3, the DNA is TGCAGTGCTAGGGGCAGGGCTAATTCACCCCTCCACTTT. Translated: CSARGRANSPLHF.

This chain joins TRBV5-1 and TRBJ2-3; D is unclear. The V gene's germline CDR1 is SGHRS and CDR2 YFSETQ. Trimming stripped 2 bases from V and 5 bases from J, with 9 bases between. CDR3 length: 13 amino acids. Written as DNA, the CDR3 is TGCGCCAGCAGCTTATCCCAGCAAGATACGCAGTATTTT. This encodes CASSLSQQDTQYF.

This sequence joins TRBV18 and TRBJ2-5; 11 nucleotides align to TRBD2. Per the germline V gene, CDR1 is KGHSH and CDR2 is LQKENI. There are 17 residues in the CDR3. The V gene end was trimmed by 4 bases and the J gene end by 0 bases; junction bases not matched to a gene: 7. CDR3 sequence (DNA): TGTGCCAGCTCACTCCGACTAGCGGGAACCAACCAAGAGACCCAGTACTTC. Its protein is CASSLRLAGTNQETQYF.

The J gene is TRBJ2-1, the V gene TRBV7-9; 11 nucleotides match TRBD2. This CDR3 is 17 amino acids long. Trimming removed 5 bases from V and 8 bases from J; junction bases left unmatched: 14. The germline V gene has CDR1 SEHNR and CDR2 FQNEAQ (reference sequence). The CDR3 DNA sequence: TGTGCCAGCAGCCCCGCTTGGAGGGGACTAGCGGCCGATGAGCAGTTCTTC. It translates to CASSPAWRGLAADEQFF.

The chain is built from TRBV28 and TRBJ1-5; 8 bases fit TRBD1. Trimming at V came to 1 base and at J to 3 bases, leaving 8 bases not matched to a gene. Germline CDR1 is MDHEN and CDR2 is SYDVKM. The CDR3 is 17 residues long. CDR3 residues: CASSLFVDRAVNQPQHF. CDR3 in DNA: TGTGCCAGCAGTTTATTCGTGGACAGGGCGGTCAATCAGCCCCAGCATTTT.

The chain has TRBV20-1 and TRBJ2-1; 11 nucleotides align to TRBD2. V dropped 5 bases and J dropped 5; count of bases not matched to a gene: 5. Germline loops: CDR1 DFQATT, CDR2 SNEGSKA (reference sequence). The CDR3 has 14 residues. CDR3 sequence reads: CSAPSGGFNNEQFF. CDR3 DNA sequence: TGCAGTGCTCCTAGCGGGGGGTTTAACAATGAGCAGTTCTTC.

The gene calls are TRBV11-2 and TRBJ2-4; no reliable D call. The CDR3 sequence is 11 residues long. Trimming left V 1 base short and J 15 bases short, with 10 bases between. CDR1 SGHAT and CDR2 FQNNGV come from the germline V gene. CDR3 sequence reads: CASSLGGKWYF. The CDR3 region has the DNA TGTGCCAGCAGCTTAGGGGGTAAATGGTACTTC. Together with reference TRBV11-2 and TRBJ2-4, the CDR3 gives the full variable domain: EAGVAQSPRYKIIEKRQSVAFWCNPISGHATLYWYQQILGQGPKLLIQFQNNGVVDDSQLPKDRFSAERLKGVDSTLKIQPAKLEDSAVYLCASSLGGKWYFGAGTRLSVL.

The V call is TRBV9, the J call TRBJ2-3; TRBD2 agrees at 7 bases. Germline CDR1 and CDR2: SGDLS and YYNGEE. There are 16 residues in the CDR3. Trimming took 4 bases from V and 1 from J; bases not matched to a gene: 9. In DNA, the CDR3 is TGTGCCAGCAGCTCCGTGGGGGGGGGAGGCACAGATACGCAGTATTTT. It codes for CASSSVGGGGTDTQYF.

The J gene is TRBJ1-5, the V gene TRBV20-1; D is unclear. Trimming removed 4 bases from V and 7 bases from J, with 11 bases in between. This CDR3 has 12 residues. Germline V gene data show CDR1 as DFQATT and CDR2 as SNEGSKA (reference sequence). The CDR3 coding sequence is TGCAGTGCTATCATAAATACCCAGCCCCAGCATTTT. Amino acid sequence: CSAIINTQPQHF.

This chain connects TRBV12-3 or TRBV12-4 to TRBJ2-3, with unresolved D. V gave up 3 bases and J gave up 6 bases, with 13 bases separating them. This CDR3 is built from 14 residues. In nucleotides, the CDR3 is TGTGCCAGCAGTTTCGATCAAAACCGTGATACGCAGTATTTT. Translating it yields CASSFDQNRDTQYF.

This clonotype was found many times. The rearrangement joins TRBV4-2 to TRBJ2-5, with D possibly TRBD1 on 6 matching bases. CDR3 length: 14 residues. Germline-derived CDR1 and CDR2 are LGHNA and YNFKEQ. The ends were cut back, 3 bases at V and 5 bases at J, with 13 bases in the middle. CDR3 loop: CASSQATGLETQYF. The CDR3 nucleotides are TGTGCCAGCAGCCAGGCGACAGGCCTGGAGACCCAGTACTTC.

This clonotype was counted ten times or more. The chain uses TRBV4-1 and TRBJ2-7, with 7 bases lining up with TRBD1. Germline V gene sequence: CDR1 MGHRA, CDR2 YSYEKL. J lost 0 bases, V lost 4 bases, and 6 bases had no gene match. The CDR3 extends over 15 amino acids. Here the CDR3 reads CASSLRDSSSYEQYF. The CDR3 DNA is TGCGCCAGCAGCCTCCGGGACAGTAGCTCCTACGAGCAGTACTTC.

The chain employs TRBV20-1 and TRBJ1-2; a possible D gene is TRBD1 (5 bases). CDR1 is DFQATT and CDR2 is SNEGSKA in the germline V gene (reference sequence). The V end lost 5 bases, the J end lost 8 bases, and 18 bases lay between the germline ends. The CDR3 runs to 13 residues. This CDR3 is CSAWGFRDEGYTF. The CDR3, as DNA: TGCAGTGCTTGGGGGTTCAGGGACGAAGGCTACACCTTC.

This clonotype has only one observation. The chain has TRBV4-3 and TRBJ2-3; 10 nucleotides match TRBD2. Germline V gene lookup returns CDR1 LGHNA and CDR2 YSLEER. This CDR3 spans 16 amino acids. Losses at the gene ends were 4 bases for V and 3 bases for J; bases not matched to a gene: 7. The CDR3 coding sequence is TGCGCCAGCAGCCCTACGAGCGGGGGGGAGACAGATACGCAGTATTTT. Encoded protein: CASSPTSGGETDTQYF.

The CDR3 bases are TGTGCCAGCACCCAACTATTATCGGGGGGCCTTTACAATGAGCAGTTCTTC. It specifies CASTQLLSGGLYNEQFF. The chain couples TRBV6-2 or TRBV6-3 to TRBJ2-1; a possible D gene is TRBD2 (7 bases). CDR1 is MNHEY, CDR2 SVGEGT, per germline. CDR3 length: 17 amino acids. Trimming took off 7 bases at V and 4 bases at J, with 23 bases between the two ends.

Note on this clonotype: At one boundary the junction diverges from the germline segment, which might be a read error. This chain connects TRBV20-1 to TRBJ2-7, with D maybe TRBD1 (6 bases). Looked up from germline, CDR1 is DFQATT and CDR2 is SNEGSKA (reference sequence). The CDR3 consists of 16 residues. The CDR3 DNA reads TGCCGTGCCACCCGTGGACAGCCACCGAGCTCCTACGAGCAGTACTTC. As protein: CRATRGQPPSSYEQYF.

There are a few counts of this clonotype. The chain has TRBV4-3 and TRBJ2-3; D uncertain. Germline values: CDR1 LGHNA, CDR2 YSLEER. V was shortened by 3 bases and J by 0 bases, with 10 bases between the two germline ends. The CDR3 has 15 amino acids. The CDR3, as DNA: TGCGCCAGCAGCCAGACCTACCCTAGCACAGATACGCAGTATTTT. It specifies CASSQTYPSTDTQYF.

The chain joins TRBV20-1 to TRBJ2-4, with 9 bases matching TRBD2. TRBJ2-7 matches the DNA end more closely, so the J call is doubtful. Germline V gene sequence: CDR1 DFQATT, CDR2 SNEGSKA (reference sequence). The length of the CDR3 is 16 residues. The CDR3, as DNA: TGCAGTGCTAGGAAAGTTTCGCGGGGGGGCGGTTACGAGCAGTACTTC. Its protein is CSARKVSRGGGYEQYF.

This clonotype came up a few times. The V gene is TRBV20-1, the J gene TRBJ2-7, with TRBD2 identical over 15 bases. V lost 5 bases and J lost 1; bases outside the gene matches: 6. Germline V lookup: CDR1 DFQATT, CDR2 SNEGSKA (reference sequence). CDR3 length: 16 amino acids. The CDR3 DNA follows: TGCAGTGCTGAGCGGACTAGCGGGGGGGGATCCTACGAGCAGTACTTC. Translated, it gives CSAERTSGGGSYEQYF.

The chain combines TRBV28 with TRBJ1-3; 7 bases are a match to TRBD1. The ends lost 5 bases at V and 0 bases at J; junction bases unmatched: 4. The CDR3 extends over 15 amino acids. Looked up from germline, CDR1 is MDHEN and CDR2 is SYDVKM. The CDR3: CASSPGDSSGNTIYF. DNA of the CDR3: TGTGCCAGCAGTCCAGGGGACAGCTCTGGAAACACCATATATTTT.